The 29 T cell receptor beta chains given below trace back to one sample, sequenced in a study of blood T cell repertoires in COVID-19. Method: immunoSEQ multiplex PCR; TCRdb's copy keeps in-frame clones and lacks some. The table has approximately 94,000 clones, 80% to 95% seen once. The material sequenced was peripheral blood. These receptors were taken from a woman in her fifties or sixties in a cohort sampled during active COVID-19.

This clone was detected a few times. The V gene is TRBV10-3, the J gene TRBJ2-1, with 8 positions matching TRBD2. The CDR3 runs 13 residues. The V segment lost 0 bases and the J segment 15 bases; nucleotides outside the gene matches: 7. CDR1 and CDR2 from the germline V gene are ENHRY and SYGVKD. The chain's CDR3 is CAISESGLDKVFF. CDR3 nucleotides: TGTGCCATCAGTGAGTCGGGACTAGATAAGGTGTTCTTC.

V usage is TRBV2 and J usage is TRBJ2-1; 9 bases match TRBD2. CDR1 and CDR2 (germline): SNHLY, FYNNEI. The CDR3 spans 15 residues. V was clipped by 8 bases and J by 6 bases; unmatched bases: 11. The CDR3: CASAGGTIGTNEQFF. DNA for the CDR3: TGTGCCAGCGCGGGGGGGACAATCGGTACCAATGAGCAGTTCTTC.

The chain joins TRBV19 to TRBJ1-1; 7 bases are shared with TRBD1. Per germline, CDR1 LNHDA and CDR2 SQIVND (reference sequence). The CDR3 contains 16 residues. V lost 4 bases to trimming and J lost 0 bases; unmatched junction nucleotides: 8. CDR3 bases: TGTGCCAGTAGTACAAGTTTGGGACAGATGAACACTGAAGCTTTCTTT. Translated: CASSTSLGQMNTEAFF. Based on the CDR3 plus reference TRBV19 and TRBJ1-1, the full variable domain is DGGITQSPKYLFRKEGQNVTLSCEQNLNHDAMYWYRQDPGQGLRLIYYSQIVNDFQKGDIAEGYSVSREKKESFPLTVTSAQKNPTAFYLCASSTSLGQMNTEAFFGQGTRLTVV.

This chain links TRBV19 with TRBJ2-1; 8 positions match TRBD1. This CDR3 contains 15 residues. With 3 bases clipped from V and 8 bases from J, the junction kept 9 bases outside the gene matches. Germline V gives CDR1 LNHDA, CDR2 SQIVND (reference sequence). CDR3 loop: CASSIFGTGDDEQFF. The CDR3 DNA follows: TGTGCCAGTAGTATTTTCGGGACAGGTGACGATGAGCAGTTCTTC.

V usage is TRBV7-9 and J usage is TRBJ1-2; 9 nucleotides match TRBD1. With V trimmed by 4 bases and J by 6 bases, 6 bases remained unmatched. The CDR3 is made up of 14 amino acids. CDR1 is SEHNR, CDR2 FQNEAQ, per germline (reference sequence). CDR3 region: CASSWGDRENGYTF. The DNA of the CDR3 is TGTGCCAGCAGCTGGGGGGACAGGGAGAATGGCTACACCTTC.

CDR3 coding DNA: TGTGCCAGCAGCTTAGACCGGGCGACCGGGCGGGCGAGATCCTACGAGCAGTACTTC. It encodes CASSLDRATGRARSYEQYF. This chain connects TRBV7-2 to TRBJ2-7, with D perhaps TRBD2 (5 bases). The germline gives CDR1 SGHTA, CDR2 FQGNSA. This CDR3 is built from 19 residues. V gave up 1 base and J gave up 1 base, with 23 bases separating them. Full variable domain (rest looked up from reference TRBV7-2 and TRBJ2-7): GAGVSQSPSNKVTEKGKDVELRCDPISGHTALYWYRQSLGQGLEFLIYFQGNSAPDKSGLPSDRFSAERTGGSVSTLTIQRTQQEDSAVYLCASSLDRATGRARSYEQYFGPGTRLTVT.

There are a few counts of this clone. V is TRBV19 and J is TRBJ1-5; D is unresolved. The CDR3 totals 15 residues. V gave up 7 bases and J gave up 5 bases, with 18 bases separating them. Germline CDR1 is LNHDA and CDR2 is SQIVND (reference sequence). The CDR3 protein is CASTPLGRGDQPQHF. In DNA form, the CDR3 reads TGTGCCAGTACTCCCCTTGGGCGCGGGGATCAGCCCCAGCATTTT.

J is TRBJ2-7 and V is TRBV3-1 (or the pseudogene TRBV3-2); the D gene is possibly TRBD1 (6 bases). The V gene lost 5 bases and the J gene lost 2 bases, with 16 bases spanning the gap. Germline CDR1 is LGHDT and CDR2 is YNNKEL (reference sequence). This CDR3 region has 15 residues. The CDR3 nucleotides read TGTGCCAGCAGCTCGAACCGGGACAAGGCCTACGAGCAGTACTTC. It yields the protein CASSSNRDKAYEQYF.

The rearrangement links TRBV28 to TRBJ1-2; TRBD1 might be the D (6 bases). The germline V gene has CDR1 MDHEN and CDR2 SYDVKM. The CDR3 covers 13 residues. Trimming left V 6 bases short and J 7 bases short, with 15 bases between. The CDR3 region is CASRTTGMSGYTF. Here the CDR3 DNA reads TGTGCCAGCAGGACCACAGGGATGAGTGGCTACACCTTC.

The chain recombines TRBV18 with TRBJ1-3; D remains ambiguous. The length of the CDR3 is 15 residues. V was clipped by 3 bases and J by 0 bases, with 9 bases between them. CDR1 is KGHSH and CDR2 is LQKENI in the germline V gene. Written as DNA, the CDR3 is TGTGCCAGCTCACCTCGGATAGCCTCTGGAAACACCATATATTTT. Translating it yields CASSPRIASGNTIYF.

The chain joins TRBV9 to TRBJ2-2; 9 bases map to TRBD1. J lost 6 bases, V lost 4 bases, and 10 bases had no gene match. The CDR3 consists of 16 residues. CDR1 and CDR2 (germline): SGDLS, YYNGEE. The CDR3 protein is CASSLQGARGAGELFF. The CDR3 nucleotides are TGTGCCAGCAGCTTACAGGGGGCTCGGGGCGCCGGGGAGCTGTTTTTT.

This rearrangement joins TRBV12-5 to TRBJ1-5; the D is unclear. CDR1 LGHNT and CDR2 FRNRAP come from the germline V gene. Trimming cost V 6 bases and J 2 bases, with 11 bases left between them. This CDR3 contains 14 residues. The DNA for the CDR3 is TGTGCTAGTGGAGTGGGCGTGGGCAATCAGCCCCAGCATTTT. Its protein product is CASGVGVGNQPQHF.

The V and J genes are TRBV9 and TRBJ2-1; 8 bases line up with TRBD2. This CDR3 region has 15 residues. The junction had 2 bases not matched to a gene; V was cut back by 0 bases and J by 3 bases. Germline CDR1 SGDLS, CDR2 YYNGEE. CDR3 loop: CASSVEAGGYNEQFF. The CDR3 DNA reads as TGTGCCAGCAGCGTAGAGGCGGGAGGCTACAATGAGCAGTTCTTC.

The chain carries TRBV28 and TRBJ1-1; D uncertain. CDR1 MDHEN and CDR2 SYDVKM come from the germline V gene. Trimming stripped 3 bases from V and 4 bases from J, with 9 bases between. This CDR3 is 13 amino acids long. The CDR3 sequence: CASSFGVVTEAFF. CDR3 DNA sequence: TGTGCCAGCAGTTTTGGTGTAGTCACTGAAGCTTTCTTT.

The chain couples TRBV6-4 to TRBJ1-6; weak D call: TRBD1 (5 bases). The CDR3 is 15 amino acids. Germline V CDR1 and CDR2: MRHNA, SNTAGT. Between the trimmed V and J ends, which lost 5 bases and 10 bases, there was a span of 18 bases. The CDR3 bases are TGTGCCAGCAGTTGGGACTCCGGCGGAGAATCACCCCTCCACTTT. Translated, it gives CASSWDSGGESPLHF.

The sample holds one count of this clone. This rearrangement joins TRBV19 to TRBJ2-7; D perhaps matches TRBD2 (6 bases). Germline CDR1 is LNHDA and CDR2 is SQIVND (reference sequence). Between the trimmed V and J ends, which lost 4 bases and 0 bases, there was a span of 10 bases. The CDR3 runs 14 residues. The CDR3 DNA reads TGTGCCAGTAGTAAGGAGGGATACTCCTACGAGCAGTACTTC. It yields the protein CASSKEGYSYEQYF.

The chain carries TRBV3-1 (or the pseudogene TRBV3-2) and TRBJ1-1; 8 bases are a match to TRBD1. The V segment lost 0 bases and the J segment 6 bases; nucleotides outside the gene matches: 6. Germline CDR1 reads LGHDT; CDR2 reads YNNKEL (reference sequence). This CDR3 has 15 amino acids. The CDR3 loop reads CASSQDSGGAPEAFF. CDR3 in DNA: TGTGCCAGCAGCCAAGATTCAGGGGGCGCGCCTGAAGCTTTCTTT.

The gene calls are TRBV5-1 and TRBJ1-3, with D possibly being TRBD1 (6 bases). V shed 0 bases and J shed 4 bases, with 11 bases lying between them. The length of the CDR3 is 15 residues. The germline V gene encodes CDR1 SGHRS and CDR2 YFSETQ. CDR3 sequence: CASSLAPGAGNTIYF. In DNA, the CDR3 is TGCGCCAGCAGCTTGGCCCCAGGGGCCGGAAACACCATATATTTT.

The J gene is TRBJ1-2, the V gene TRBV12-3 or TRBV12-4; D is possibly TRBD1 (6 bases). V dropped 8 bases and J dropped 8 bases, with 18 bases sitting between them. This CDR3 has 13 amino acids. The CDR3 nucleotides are TGTGCCAGCGGCCTAGCAGGGGCGGAGGGCTACACCTTC. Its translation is CASGLAGAEGYTF.

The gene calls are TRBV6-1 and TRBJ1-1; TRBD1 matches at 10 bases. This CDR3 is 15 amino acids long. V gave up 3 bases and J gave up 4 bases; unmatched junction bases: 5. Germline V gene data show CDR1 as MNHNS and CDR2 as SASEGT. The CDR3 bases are TGTGCCAGCAGTGACCCGGGACAGGGGCGCACTGAAGCTTTCTTT. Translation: CASSDPGQGRTEAFF.

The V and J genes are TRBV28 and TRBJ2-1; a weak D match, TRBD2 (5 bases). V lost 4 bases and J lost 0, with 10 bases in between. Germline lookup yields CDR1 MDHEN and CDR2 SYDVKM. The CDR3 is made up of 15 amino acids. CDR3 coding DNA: TGTGCCAGCAGTTCGGGGTCACACTCCTACAATGAGCAGTTCTTC. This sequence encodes CASSSGSHSYNEQFF. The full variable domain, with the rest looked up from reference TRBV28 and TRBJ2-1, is DVKVTQSSRYLVKRTGEKVFLECVQDMDHENMFWYRQDPGLGLRLIYFSYDVKMKEKGDIPEGYSVSREKKERFSLILESASTNQTSMYLCASSSGSHSYNEQFFGPGTRLTVL.

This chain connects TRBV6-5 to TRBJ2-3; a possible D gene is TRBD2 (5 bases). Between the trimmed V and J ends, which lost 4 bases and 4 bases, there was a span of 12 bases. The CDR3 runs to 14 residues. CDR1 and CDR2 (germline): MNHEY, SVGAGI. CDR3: CASSWGDYADTQYF. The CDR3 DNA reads TGTGCCAGCAGTTGGGGAGACTACGCAGATACGCAGTATTTT.

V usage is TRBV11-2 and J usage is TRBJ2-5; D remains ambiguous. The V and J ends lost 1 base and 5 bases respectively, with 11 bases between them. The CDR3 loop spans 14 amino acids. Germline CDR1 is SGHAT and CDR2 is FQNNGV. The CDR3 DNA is TGTGCCAGCAGCTTAGGTAGCTATGGGGAGACCCAGTACTTC. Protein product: CASSLGSYGETQYF.

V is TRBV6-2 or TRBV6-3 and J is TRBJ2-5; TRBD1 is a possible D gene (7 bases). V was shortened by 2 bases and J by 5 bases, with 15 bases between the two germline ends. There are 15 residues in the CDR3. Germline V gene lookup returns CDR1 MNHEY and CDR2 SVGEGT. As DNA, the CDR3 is TGTGCCAGCAGTTACATCGAGGGGGCGGGGGAGACCCAGTACTTC. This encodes CASSYIEGAGETQYF.

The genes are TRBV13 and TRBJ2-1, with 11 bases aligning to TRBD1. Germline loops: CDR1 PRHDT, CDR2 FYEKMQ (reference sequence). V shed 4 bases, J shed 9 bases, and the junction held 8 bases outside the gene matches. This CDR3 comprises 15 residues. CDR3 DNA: TGTGCCAGCAGCTCGGACAGGGGGCGCGGGTTTGAGCAGTTCTTC. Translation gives CASSSDRGRGFEQFF.

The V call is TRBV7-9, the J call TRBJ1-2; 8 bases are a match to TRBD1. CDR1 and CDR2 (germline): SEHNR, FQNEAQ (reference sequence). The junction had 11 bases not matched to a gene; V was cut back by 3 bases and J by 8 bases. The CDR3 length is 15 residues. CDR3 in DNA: TGTGCCAGCAGCTTTCTGGGACAGGTGATGCGGGGCTACACCTTC. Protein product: CASSFLGQVMRGYTF.

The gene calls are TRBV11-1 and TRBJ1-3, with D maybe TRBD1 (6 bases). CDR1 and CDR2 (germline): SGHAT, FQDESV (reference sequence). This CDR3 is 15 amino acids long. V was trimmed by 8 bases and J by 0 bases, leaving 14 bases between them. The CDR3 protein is CASERRGGSGNTIYF. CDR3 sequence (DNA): TGTGCCAGCGAACGACGAGGGGGCTCTGGAAACACCATATATTTT. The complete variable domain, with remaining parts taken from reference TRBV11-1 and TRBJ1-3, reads EAEVAQSPRYKITEKSQAVAFWCDPISGHATLYWYRQILGQGPELLVQFQDESVVDDSQLPKDRFSAERLKGVDSTLKIQPAELGDSAMYLCASERRGGSGNTIYFGEGSWLTVV.

Here the CDR3 reads CASSFTGSEQYF. CDR3 nucleotides: TGCGCCAGCAGCTTTACAGGGTCCGAGCAGTACTTC. J is TRBJ2-7 and V is TRBV5-1, with D possibly being TRBD1 (6 bases). V lost 2 bases and J 6 bases, leaving 9 bases between the germline ends. The CDR3 runs 12 residues. Germline values: CDR1 SGHRS, CDR2 YFSETQ.

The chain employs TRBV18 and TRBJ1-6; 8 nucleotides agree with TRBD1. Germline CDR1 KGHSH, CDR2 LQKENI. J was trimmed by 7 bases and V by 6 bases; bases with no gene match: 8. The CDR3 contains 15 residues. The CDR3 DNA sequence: TGTGCCAGCTCCCAAGGACAGGGAGGCAATTCACCCCTCCACTTT. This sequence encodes CASSQGQGGNSPLHF. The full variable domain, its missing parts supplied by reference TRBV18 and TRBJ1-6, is NAGVMQNPRHLVRRRGQEARLRCSPMKGHSHVYWYRQLPEEGLKFMVYLQKENIIDESGMPKERFSAEFPKEGPSILRIQQVVRGDSAAYFCASSQGQGGNSPLHFGNGTRLTVT.